The T cell receptor beta chain under discussion was sequenced for a study of T cell changes during pregnancy in multiple sclerosis. This CDR3 is built from 13 residues. Germline V CDR1 and CDR2: MNHEY, SMNVEV (reference sequence). The V gene lost 10 bases and the J gene lost 4 bases, with 14 bases spanning the gap. Produced via immunoSEQ multiplex PCR; TCRdb's table is partial and in-frame only. The sample lists over 50,000 clones, just over 90% occurring once. The genes are TRBV27 and TRBJ1-3; D is possibly TRBD1 (6 bases). The starting material was peripheral blood, obtained in the first trimester of pregnancy. This TCR was sampled from a female donor in good health, enrolled as a control in a pregnancy study. This chain's CDR3 is CATRQGGGNTIYF. DNA for the CDR3: TGTGCCACCCGGCAAGGGGGAGGAAACACCATATATTTT.